These T cell receptor beta chains were read from a single sample in a study of PD-L1 blockade in urothelial cancer. Sequencing was performed with immunoSEQ multiplex PCR; in TCRdb, only in-frame clones are kept and a portion is missing. The data contain around 120,000 clones, around 89% of them singletons. The material sequenced was PBMCs, taken around atezolizumab (anti-PD-L1) treatment. Source of these receptors: a man aged 55 to 69 with urothelial cancer. Both conserved end residues are part of each CDR3. Fields, in order: clone size, J gene, V gene, D gene, CDR3 DNA, CDR3 protein. The D gene is left open where the match is weak. Clone size is stated in some rows and not others, as once, few, many or a class when expanded.

clone_size: NA; j_call: TRBJ1-5; v_call: TRBV15; d_call: NA; cdr3_nt: TGTGCCACCAGCAACCAGGGTGCTTTGCAGCCCCAGCATTTT; cdr3_aa: CATSNQGALQPQHF
clone_size: NA; j_call: TRBJ2-3; v_call: TRBV10-3; d_call: TRBD2; cdr3_nt: TGTGCCACTAAAGCGGGGGAGAGCACAGATACGCAGTATTTT; cdr3_aa: CATKAGESTDTQYF
clone_size: NA; j_call: TRBJ2-7; v_call: TRBV11-2; d_call: TRBD2; cdr3_nt: TGTGCCAGCAGCCCGGGGGGAGGGAAACCCCTCTACGAGCAGTACTTC; cdr3_aa: CASSPGGGKPLYEQYF
clone_size: NA; j_call: TRBJ1-1; v_call: TRBV10-1; d_call: NA; cdr3_nt: TGCGCCAGCAGGCCTCAATCAGGAATCGGGGGGAACACTGAAGCTTTCTTT; cdr3_aa: CASRPQSGIGGNTEAFF
clone_size: NA; j_call: TRBJ1-4; v_call: TRBV5-1; d_call: NA; cdr3_nt: TGCGCCAGCAGCCCAGTCGTTACTAATGAAAAACTGTTTTTT; cdr3_aa: CASSPVVTNEKLFF
clone_size: NA; j_call: TRBJ2-1; v_call: TRBV11-3; d_call: NA; cdr3_nt: TGTGCCAGCAGCTTAAATCAGGGCGGTGAGCAGTTCTTC; cdr3_aa: CASSLNQGGEQFF
clone_size: NA; j_call: TRBJ2-1; v_call: TRBV5-4; d_call: TRBD2; cdr3_nt: TGTGCCAGCAGCCTGAGGGCTAGCGGGGGGGCGGGTGAGCAGTTCTTC; cdr3_aa: CASSLRASGGAGEQFF
clone_size: NA; j_call: TRBJ2-7; v_call: TRBV27; d_call: TRBD1; cdr3_nt: TGTGCCAGCAGTTTGACTAGGGACAGGGGCGACGAGCAGTACTTC; cdr3_aa: CASSLTRDRGDEQYF
clone_size: NA; j_call: TRBJ2-5; v_call: TRBV19; d_call: NA; cdr3_nt: TGTGCCAGTAGTATAGGAGTCACCGGTCAAGAGACCCAGTACTTC; cdr3_aa: CASSIGVTGQETQYF
clone_size: NA; j_call: TRBJ1-4; v_call: TRBV5-4; d_call: NA; cdr3_nt: TGTGCCAGCAGACGGGACACGAATGAAAAACTGTTTTTT; cdr3_aa: CASRRDTNEKLFF
clone_size: once; j_call: TRBJ2-7; v_call: TRBV7-8; d_call: NA; cdr3_nt: TGTGCCAGCAGCCCCCAGAAGGGGGCCTACGAGCAGTACTTC; cdr3_aa: CASSPQKGAYEQYF
clone_size: NA; j_call: TRBJ1-1; v_call: TRBV6-5; d_call: NA; cdr3_nt: TGTGCCAGCAGTTACGATGACAGGTTTGGCACTGAAGCTTTCTTT; cdr3_aa: CASSYDDRFGTEAFF
clone_size: NA; j_call: TRBJ2-7; v_call: TRBV20-1; d_call: NA; cdr3_nt: TGCAGTGCTAGACAGGGGTATCCGCAGTACTTC; cdr3_aa: CSARQGYPQYF
clone_size: NA; j_call: TRBJ2-3; v_call: TRBV4-1; d_call: TRBD2; cdr3_nt: TGCGCCAGCAGCCAAGATACTAGCGGGGGGCACACAGATACGCAGTATTTT; cdr3_aa: CASSQDTSGGHTDTQYF
clone_size: NA; j_call: TRBJ1-2; v_call: TRBV27; d_call: NA; cdr3_nt: TGTGCCAGCAGCTACAGGGCGGGCCAACGTGGCTACACCTTC; cdr3_aa: CASSYRAGQRGYTF